This TCR beta chain derives from a study of PD-1 blockade in classical Hodgkin lymphoma. CDR1 is WSHSY, CDR2 SAAADI, per germline. V was cut by 8 bases and J by 2 bases, with 12 bases left in between. This CDR3 comprises 13 residues. TCRdb's copy holds only in-frame clones and misses some; the assay was immunoSEQ multiplex PCR. The profile shows about 21,000 clones, approximately 67% of them singletons. This clone was picked up one time. Time point: cycle 4 day 1 (C4D1), after more than five weeks of nivolumab. With no exception, relapse followed autologous stem cell transplantation in all patients, and brentuximab vedotin exposure varied. Magnetic negative selection purified CD4+ T cells from thawed PBMCs.

The chain has TRBV10-2 and TRBJ2-5; possible D gene TRBD2, 6 bases. This receptor was taken from a human donor with classical Hodgkin lymphoma. This sample comprised CD4+ T cells from blood, obtained before the fourth cycle of nivolumab. CDR3 sequence (DNA): TGCGCCAGCCGGCCGGCGGGACAAGAGACCCAGTACTTC. Translation: CASRPAGQETQYF.